The 24 T cell receptor beta chains below were found in one sample sequenced in a study of cytomegalovirus exposure and HLA in healthy donors. The PCR contained 60 Vbeta and 13 Jbeta primers. Sequencing used immunoSEQ multiplex PCR; TCRdb keeps in-frame clones, though not all of them. In the table there are roughly 200,000 clones, around 77% of which are singletons. The specimen sequenced was PBMCs. Receptors originate from a woman younger than 45 in good health and CMV-seronegative.

The chain links TRBV28 to TRBJ1-5; 8 bases fit TRBD1. V lost 2 bases to trimming and J lost 7 bases; unmatched junction nucleotides: 7. The germline V gene has CDR1 MDHEN and CDR2 SYDVKM. The CDR3 is 15 residues long. CDR3 sequence: CASSLDGQGRQPQHF. The CDR3 nucleotides are TGTGCCAGCAGTTTAGACGGACAGGGACGCCAGCCCCAGCATTTT.

This clone was found a few times. This rearrangement joins TRBV5-4 to TRBJ1-5; D is possibly TRBD1 (5 bases). The V end was cut by 10 bases, the J end by 7 bases, with 15 bases between. The CDR3 covers 12 residues. The germline gives CDR1 SGHNT, CDR2 YYREEE (reference sequence). This chain's CDR3 is CAGPPRGQPQHF. DNA for the CDR3: TGTGCCGGCCCCCCTCGGGGGCAGCCCCAGCATTTT.

This clone appeared once. J is TRBJ1-1 and V is TRBV7-9, with 7 bases lining up with TRBD1. The V and J ends lost 5 bases and 4 bases, in that order; junction bases with no gene match: 4. Germline CDR1 reads SEHNR; CDR2 reads FQNEAQ (reference sequence). CDR3 size: 13 residues. The CDR3 here is CASSPRGSTEAFF. The CDR3 DNA reads TGTGCCAGCAGCCCCAGGGGGTCCACTGAAGCTTTCTTT.

This sequence joins TRBV30 and TRBJ2-3; D possibly corresponds to TRBD2 (6 bases). Germline V gene sequence: CDR1 GTSNPN, CDR2 SVGIG (reference sequence). The V end lost 5 bases, the J end lost 3 bases, and 12 bases lay between the germline ends. The CDR3 is 13 residues long. CDR3 sequence (DNA): TGTGCCTGGGGGCGGGGCCTAACAGATACGCAGTATTTT. It is translated as CAWGRGLTDTQYF.

The V gene is TRBV6-1, the J gene TRBJ2-5, with 8 positions matching TRBD1. Germline trimming cut 4 bases from V and 0 bases from J; bases unmatched to any gene: 10. This CDR3 contains 17 residues. Per germline, CDR1 MNHNS and CDR2 SASEGT. The CDR3 DNA follows: TGTGCCAGCAGTGGAATAAACAGGGGGGCGTACCAAGAGACCCAGTACTTC. Translation gives CASSGINRGAYQETQYF.

CDR3: CASSSILIDNSPLHF. The CDR3 bases are TGTGCCAGCAGTTCGATTCTGATAGATAATTCACCCCTCCACTTT. The chain is built from TRBV6-5 and TRBJ1-6; D call uncertain. V lost 4 bases, J lost 5 bases, and 12 bases lay in between. This CDR3 is built from 15 residues. In germline, CDR1 is MNHEY, CDR2 SVGAGI.

The J gene is TRBJ2-1, the V gene TRBV28; TRBD2 agrees at 11 bases. V was clipped by 6 bases and J by 8 bases; unmatched bases: 12. The CDR3 has 16 residues. Germline lookup yields CDR1 MDHEN and CDR2 SYDVKM. The CDR3 bases are TGTGCCAGCAGCACGACGGGTAGCGGGAGGGTCGATGAGCAGTTCTTC. Translating gives CASSTTGSGRVDEQFF.

The V gene is TRBV28, the J gene TRBJ1-2; D unclear. In germline, CDR1 is MDHEN, CDR2 SYDVKM. This CDR3 has 16 amino acids. Trimming cost V 5 bases and J 1 base, with 17 bases left between them. The CDR3 loop is CASSPVPGLDNYGYTF. CDR3 DNA sequence: TGTGCCAGCAGTCCCGTCCCAGGACTCGATAACTATGGCTACACCTTC.

This chain joins TRBV7-2 and TRBJ1-5; 12 bases fit TRBD1. Germline CDR1 is SGHTA and CDR2 is FQGNSA. The CDR3 sequence is 17 residues long. With V trimmed by 2 bases and J by 3 bases, 5 bases remained unmatched. Here the CDR3 reads CASSLLGTGGINQPQHF. CDR3 DNA: TGTGCCAGCAGCTTATTGGGGACAGGGGGCATCAATCAGCCCCAGCATTTT.

This clone was picked up one time. The rearrangement uses TRBV6-1 and TRBJ2-1; TRBD2 aligns across 10 bases. The CDR3 has 16 amino acids. Germline V gene sequence: CDR1 MNHNS, CDR2 SASEGT. J was trimmed by 4 bases and V by 4 bases; bases with no gene match: 7. The CDR3, as DNA: TGTGCCAGCAGTGTTATAGCGGGGGGCTATTACAATGAGCAGTTCTTC. Its translation is CASSVIAGGYYNEQFF.

In the case of this clone: Sequence at one end of the junction differs from germline and may be a read error. This chain links TRBV2 with TRBJ2-2, with D possibly matching TRBD1 (6 bases). The CDR3 is made up of 16 amino acids. Germline V lookup: CDR1 SNHLY, CDR2 FYNNEI. The CDR3 nucleotides are TGTGTCAGCAGTGATGAGGTGGGGGCAATCGCCGGGGAGCTGTTTTTT. This codes for CVSSDEVGAIAGELFF.

The V gene is TRBV27, the J gene TRBJ2-7; TRBD1 matches at 8 bases. Trimming took 5 bases from V and 3 from J; bases not matched to a gene: 0. CDR3 length: 12 amino acids. Germline V gene sequence: CDR1 MNHEY, CDR2 SMNVEV (reference sequence). CDR3 nucleotide sequence: TGTGCCAGCAGTACAGGGGGCTACGAGCAGTACTTC. It yields the protein CASSTGGYEQYF.

The gene calls are TRBV9 and TRBJ2-5; D is possibly TRBD2 (6 bases). The CDR3 spans 14 residues. The germline V and J ends were trimmed by 0 bases and 5 bases, with 11 bases remaining between them. CDR1 and CDR2 (germline): SGDLS, YYNGEE. CDR3 in amino acids: CASSVGGSGETQYF. The CDR3 coding sequence is TGTGCCAGCAGCGTAGGAGGTAGCGGCGAGACCCAGTACTTC.

V usage is TRBV19 and J usage is TRBJ1-1; TRBD1 matches 8 bases. Germline CDR1 and CDR2: LNHDA and SQIVND (reference sequence). V shed 6 bases, J shed 2 bases, and the junction held 8 bases outside the gene matches. This CDR3 contains 15 residues. The CDR3 here is CASSLAGQGNTEAFF. CDR3 bases: TGTGCCAGTAGCTTAGCAGGACAGGGTAACACTGAAGCTTTCTTT.

The chain joins TRBV28 to TRBJ2-3; unclear D gene. This CDR3 region has 12 residues. CDR1 is MDHEN, CDR2 SYDVKM, per germline. The ends were cut back, 4 bases at V and 6 bases at J, with 8 bases in the middle. CDR3 protein: CASSSMTDTQYF. The CDR3 nucleotides read TGTGCCAGCAGTTCTATGACTGATACGCAGTATTTT.

The V gene is TRBV6-4, the J gene TRBJ2-1; TRBD1 might be the D (6 bases). The CDR3 sequence is 15 residues long. V was cut by 4 bases and J by 3 bases, with 13 bases left in between. Germline V gene sequence: CDR1 MRHNA, CDR2 SNTAGT. The CDR3 bases are TGTGCCAGCAGTGCAGGACAGACCAACTACAATGAGCAGTTCTTC. This sequence encodes CASSAGQTNYNEQFF.

CDR3 amino acids: CASTTTGGPDTQYF. DNA for the CDR3: TGCGCCAGCACAACCACGGGGGGGCCAGATACGCAGTATTTT. The V gene is TRBV5-1, the J gene TRBJ2-3, with TRBD2 matching over 8 bases. CDR1 SGHRS and CDR2 YFSETQ come from the germline V gene. This CDR3 is 14 amino acids long. With 6 bases clipped from V and 4 bases from J, the junction kept 7 bases outside the gene matches.

The chain employs TRBV6-1 and TRBJ1-2, with a tentative D call TRBD1 (6 bases). V lost 10 bases and J 6 bases, leaving 15 bases between the germline ends. The germline gives CDR1 MNHNS, CDR2 SASEGT. This CDR3 region has 12 residues. CDR3 loop: CATLGTNDGYTF. The CDR3 DNA is TGTGCCACCCTCGGGACAAACGATGGCTACACCTTC.

V and J are TRBV27 and TRBJ2-1; 10 nucleotides agree with TRBD2. Germline V gives CDR1 MNHEY, CDR2 SMNVEV (reference sequence). The CDR3 runs 18 residues. The V and J ends lost 6 bases and 0 bases, in that order; junction bases with no gene match: 11. As DNA, the CDR3 is TGTGCCAGCAGAGGACTAGCGGTACTACCGGACTCCTACAATGAGCAGTTCTTC. This encodes CASRGLAVLPDSYNEQFF.

The J gene is TRBJ2-5, the V gene TRBV28, with a tentative D call TRBD1 (5 bases). Trimming cost V 2 bases and J 3 bases, with 16 bases left between them. The CDR3 is 16 amino acids. The germline CDR1 and CDR2 sequences are MDHEN and SYDVKM. The CDR3 DNA sequence: TGTGCCAGCAGTTTACTCTCTTACAGGTACAAAGAGACCCAGTACTTC. Translated: CASSLLSYRYKETQYF.

This clone has just one count. The genes are TRBV15 and TRBJ2-7; D remains ambiguous. Germline lookup yields CDR1 LNHNV and CDR2 YYDKDF (reference sequence). V lost 1 base and J lost 2, with 6 bases in between. The CDR3 length is 13 residues. Here the CDR3 reads CATSRGEAYEQYF. The CDR3 DNA follows: TGTGCCACCAGCAGAGGAGAGGCCTACGAGCAGTACTTC.

The chain carries TRBV29-1 and TRBJ2-1; possibly TRBD2 for D (5 bases). Trimming shortened V by 7 bases and J by 7 bases, and 17 bases separated the two germline ends. The germline V gene has CDR1 SQVTM and CDR2 ANQGSEA. This CDR3 contains 13 residues. For the CDR3, the DNA is TGCAGCGGAAAGAGGGCAGCCAAGAATGAGCAGTTCTTC. This encodes CSGKRAAKNEQFF.

This chain links TRBV15 with TRBJ1-1; 7 positions match TRBD1. The J segment lost 4 bases and the V segment lost 5 bases, leaving 4 bases of the junction unmatched. This CDR3 spans 13 amino acids. CDR1 LNHNV and CDR2 YYDKDF come from the germline V gene (reference sequence). The CDR3 is CATSVQGFTEAFF. In DNA form, the CDR3 reads TGTGCCACCAGCGTACAGGGGTTCACTGAAGCTTTCTTT.

J is TRBJ2-6 and V is TRBV7-6; maybe TRBD1 (5 bases). CDR3 length: 19 amino acids. The V and J ends lost 2 bases and 0 bases respectively, with 17 bases between them. Germline V gene sequence: CDR1 SGHVS, CDR2 FNYEAQ. Here the CDR3 reads CASSLSHWTPYSGANVLTF. The CDR3 bases are TGTGCCAGCAGCTTATCCCATTGGACACCTTACTCTGGGGCCAACGTCCTGACTTTC.